This T cell receptor (beta chain) was sequenced in a study of T-cell reconstitution after alpha-beta-depleted transplantation in children. Construction of the TCRbeta library involved unique molecular identifiers. TCRdb fed the PCR reads into MiXCR, producing one record per CDR3 protein. The repertoire holds under 750,000 distinct CDR3 sequences, with approximately 22% as singletons. As concerns this clonotype: What it binds is not known.

Findings and limits, study-wide: Most T-cell counts and diversity one year after the transplant came from T cells that were newly produced. Recipient T cells and thymic progenitors that survived were the source of the high TCRbeta diversity seen at day 60 in some patients. Reportedly, roughly two months post-transplant, alpha-beta T cells arose from several hundred expanded graft clones.

V lost 6 bases and J lost 2; bases outside the gene matches: 8. The CDR3 runs to 15 residues. This TCR was sampled from a boy less than two years old who had a stem cell transplant for acute myeloid leukemia, so the T cells may come from the graft donor. The chain carries TRBV12-3 or TRBV12-4 and TRBJ2-3; the match to TRBD2 covers 7 bases. This specimen was PBMCs, mostly from graft donor cells, taken 360 days after TCRalphabeta/CD19-depleted stem cell transplant. The CDR3: CASRDRGGFTDTQYF. The CDR3 DNA is TGTGCCAGCAGGGACCGCGGGGGATTCACAGATACGCAGTATTTT.